The 17 T cell receptor beta chains in this list originate from one sample, sequenced in a study of blood T cell repertoires in COVID-19. Method: immunoSEQ multiplex PCR; TCRdb's copy keeps in-frame clones and lacks some. Among some 140,000 clones listed, about nine tenths were seen once. The sample was peripheral blood. The receptors derive from a man in his fifties with active COVID-19.

V and J are TRBV29-1 and TRBJ2-1, with 14 nucleotides matching TRBD2. With 6 bases clipped from V and 0 bases from J, the junction kept 16 bases outside the gene matches. Germline V gene sequence: CDR1 SQVTM, CDR2 ANQGSEA. The CDR3 has 20 residues. The CDR3 region is CSVLGLAGGLGFSSYNEQFF. As DNA, the CDR3 is TGCAGCGTCCTAGGACTAGCGGGGGGACTTGGGTTTAGCTCCTACAATGAGCAGTTCTTC.

The CDR3 loop reads CASTLRPGLAGGNEQFF. For the CDR3, the DNA is TGTGCCAGCACCCTTCGACCGGGACTAGCGGGGGGAAATGAGCAGTTCTTC. The genes are TRBV7-8 and TRBJ2-1; TRBD2 matches at 15 bases. The CDR3 totals 17 residues. The germline CDR1 and CDR2 sequences are SGHVS and FQNEAQ. J lost 7 bases, V lost 7 bases, and 11 bases had no gene match. The whole variable domain, remainder taken from reference TRBV7-8 and TRBJ2-1, is GAGVSQSPRYKVAKRGQDVALRCDPISGHVSLFWYQQALGQGPEFLTYFQNEAQLDKSGLPSDRFFAERPEGSVSTLKIQRTQQEDSAVYLCASTLRPGLAGGNEQFFGPGTRLTVL.

The chain recombines TRBV5-5 with TRBJ1-4; D is unclear. With 2 bases removed from V and 0 bases from J, the gap between germline ends came to 14 bases. This CDR3 comprises 17 residues. Germline V gives CDR1 SGHKS, CDR2 YYEKEE (reference sequence). The CDR3 is CASSFRFGSATNEKLFF. The CDR3 DNA sequence: TGTGCCAGCAGCTTTAGATTCGGTTCTGCAACTAATGAAAAACTGTTTTTT.

The chain carries TRBV7-2 and TRBJ2-3; no reliable D call. Deletions cut 5 bases from V and 5 bases from J, with 8 bases between. This CDR3 region has 12 residues. Germline CDR1 reads SGHTA; CDR2 reads FQGNSA. The CDR3: CASSLSLDTQYF. For the CDR3, the DNA is TGTGCCAGCAGCCTGTCTTTAGATACGCAGTATTTT.

This chain joins TRBV5-5 and TRBJ1-2, with 9 bases matching TRBD1. Germline V gene lookup returns CDR1 SGHKS and CDR2 YYEKEE (reference sequence). The ends lost 3 bases at V and 3 bases at J; junction bases unmatched: 3. The CDR3 loop spans 14 amino acids. The CDR3 sequence is CASSWRTGDYGYTF. CDR3 in DNA: TGTGCCAGCAGCTGGCGGACAGGGGACTATGGCTACACCTTC.

CDR3 nucleotides: TGTGCCAGCAGCGCCACTAGCGGGGGGGCCGTCACAGATACGCAGTATTTT. Translating gives CASSATSGGAVTDTQYF. The gene calls are TRBV5-4 and TRBJ2-3; 13 bases fit TRBD2. CDR1 is SGHNT and CDR2 is YYREEE in the germline V gene (reference sequence). J was trimmed by 2 bases and V by 4 bases; bases with no gene match: 7. The CDR3 spans 17 residues.

There are a few counts of this clone. The chain links TRBV18 to TRBJ1-2, with TRBD1 matching 9 bases. CDR1 is KGHSH and CDR2 is LQKENI in the germline V gene. V lost 5 bases to trimming and J lost 7 bases; unmatched junction nucleotides: 8. The CDR3 has 14 residues. CDR3 bases: TGTGCCAGCTCATTCGAACAGGGGGCGCGTGGCTACACCTTC. Translated: CASSFEQGARGYTF.

This sequence joins TRBV14 and TRBJ2-2; 8 bases fit TRBD1. The CDR3 has 16 amino acids. Germline V CDR1 and CDR2: SGHDN, FVKESK. J lost 6 bases, V lost 2 bases, and 8 bases had no gene match. The CDR3 DNA reads TGTGCCAGCAGCCAAAACTTGGACAGGGCCGCCGGGGAGCTGTTTTTT. Its translation is CASSQNLDRAAGELFF.

The rearrangement joins TRBV18 to TRBJ1-6; a possible D gene is TRBD1 (6 bases). V dropped 4 bases and J dropped 8 bases, with 18 bases sitting between them. The CDR3 contains 16 residues. The germline V gene has CDR1 KGHSH and CDR2 LQKENI. The CDR3 loop reads CASSQHTNPGDSPLHF. Here the CDR3 DNA reads TGTGCCAGCTCACAACACACCAACCCAGGGGATTCACCCCTCCACTTT.

This clone is medium-sized by share. This chain links TRBV6-6 with TRBJ1-4; D not certain. The CDR3 sequence is 14 residues long. Between the trimmed V and J ends, which lost 10 bases and 1 base, there was a span of 13 bases. Germline V gene sequence: CDR1 MNHNY, CDR2 SVGAGI (reference sequence). CDR3 in DNA: TGTGCCACCCAGCGAGGGATAACTAATGAAAAACTGTTTTTT. Protein product: CATQRGITNEKLFF.

V usage is TRBV6-6 and J usage is TRBJ2-5; a weak D match, TRBD1 (6 bases). Per the germline V gene, CDR1 is MNHNY and CDR2 is SVGAGI (reference sequence). The CDR3 covers 12 residues. V was clipped by 4 bases and J by 5 bases, with 8 bases between them. CDR3 sequence (DNA): TGTGCCAGCAGTTTGGACAGTGAGACCCAGTACTTC. Its translation is CASSLDSETQYF.

The chain has TRBV30 and TRBJ2-2; D uncertain. The CDR3 runs 12 residues. V shed 3 bases and J shed 7 bases, with 9 bases lying between them. Per the germline V gene, CDR1 is GTSNPN and CDR2 is SVGIG (reference sequence). The chain's CDR3 is CAWSLVGGELFF. The DNA for the CDR3 is TGTGCCTGGAGCCTAGTAGGCGGGGAGCTGTTTTTT.

The chain carries TRBV27 and TRBJ2-7; tentatively, D is TRBD2 (7 bases). Germline V gives CDR1 MNHEY, CDR2 SMNVEV (reference sequence). The CDR3 covers 14 residues. With 6 bases removed from V and 5 bases from J, the gap between germline ends came to 17 bases. The CDR3: CASRKGGENNEQYF. The CDR3 DNA sequence: TGTGCCAGCAGGAAAGGGGGGGAAAACAACGAGCAGTACTTC.

The chain is built from TRBV4-2 and TRBJ1-2; 7 bases fit TRBD1. The CDR3 spans 13 residues. The germline V gene encodes CDR1 LGHNA and CDR2 YNFKEQ. The V gene end was trimmed by 2 bases and the J gene end by 8 bases; junction bases not matched to a gene: 5. The DNA of the CDR3 is TGTGCCAGCAGCCAATTGACAGGGCAGGGCTACACCTTC. Protein: CASSQLTGQGYTF.

The chain links TRBV11-2 to TRBJ2-1; tentatively, D is TRBD2 (6 bases). Germline-derived CDR1 and CDR2 are SGHAT and FQNNGV. CDR3 length: 15 residues. The V gene lost 4 bases and the J gene lost 1 base, with 11 bases spanning the gap. The CDR3 spells CASSSGTPSYNEQFF. CDR3 DNA: TGTGCCAGCAGCTCGGGGACTCCTTCCTACAATGAGCAGTTCTTC.

The genes are TRBV7-2 and TRBJ2-7; possibly TRBD1 for D (6 bases). The CDR3 loop spans 14 amino acids. Germline V lookup: CDR1 SGHTA, CDR2 FQGNSA. Trimming pared 0 bases from V and 7 bases from J, leaving 13 bases between. In DNA form, the CDR3 reads TGTGCCAGCAGCTTAGCGGGGGCGTCCCTGGAGCAGTACTTC. This translates into CASSLAGASLEQYF.

The rearrangement joins TRBV12-3 or TRBV12-4 to TRBJ1-2, with 7 bases matching TRBD1. V trimming: 8 bases; J trimming: 7 bases; junction bases outside the gene matches: 7. The CDR3 is 12 residues long. The CDR3: CASGQEGGGYTF. CDR3 sequence (DNA): TGTGCCAGCGGACAGGAAGGGGGTGGCTACACCTTC.